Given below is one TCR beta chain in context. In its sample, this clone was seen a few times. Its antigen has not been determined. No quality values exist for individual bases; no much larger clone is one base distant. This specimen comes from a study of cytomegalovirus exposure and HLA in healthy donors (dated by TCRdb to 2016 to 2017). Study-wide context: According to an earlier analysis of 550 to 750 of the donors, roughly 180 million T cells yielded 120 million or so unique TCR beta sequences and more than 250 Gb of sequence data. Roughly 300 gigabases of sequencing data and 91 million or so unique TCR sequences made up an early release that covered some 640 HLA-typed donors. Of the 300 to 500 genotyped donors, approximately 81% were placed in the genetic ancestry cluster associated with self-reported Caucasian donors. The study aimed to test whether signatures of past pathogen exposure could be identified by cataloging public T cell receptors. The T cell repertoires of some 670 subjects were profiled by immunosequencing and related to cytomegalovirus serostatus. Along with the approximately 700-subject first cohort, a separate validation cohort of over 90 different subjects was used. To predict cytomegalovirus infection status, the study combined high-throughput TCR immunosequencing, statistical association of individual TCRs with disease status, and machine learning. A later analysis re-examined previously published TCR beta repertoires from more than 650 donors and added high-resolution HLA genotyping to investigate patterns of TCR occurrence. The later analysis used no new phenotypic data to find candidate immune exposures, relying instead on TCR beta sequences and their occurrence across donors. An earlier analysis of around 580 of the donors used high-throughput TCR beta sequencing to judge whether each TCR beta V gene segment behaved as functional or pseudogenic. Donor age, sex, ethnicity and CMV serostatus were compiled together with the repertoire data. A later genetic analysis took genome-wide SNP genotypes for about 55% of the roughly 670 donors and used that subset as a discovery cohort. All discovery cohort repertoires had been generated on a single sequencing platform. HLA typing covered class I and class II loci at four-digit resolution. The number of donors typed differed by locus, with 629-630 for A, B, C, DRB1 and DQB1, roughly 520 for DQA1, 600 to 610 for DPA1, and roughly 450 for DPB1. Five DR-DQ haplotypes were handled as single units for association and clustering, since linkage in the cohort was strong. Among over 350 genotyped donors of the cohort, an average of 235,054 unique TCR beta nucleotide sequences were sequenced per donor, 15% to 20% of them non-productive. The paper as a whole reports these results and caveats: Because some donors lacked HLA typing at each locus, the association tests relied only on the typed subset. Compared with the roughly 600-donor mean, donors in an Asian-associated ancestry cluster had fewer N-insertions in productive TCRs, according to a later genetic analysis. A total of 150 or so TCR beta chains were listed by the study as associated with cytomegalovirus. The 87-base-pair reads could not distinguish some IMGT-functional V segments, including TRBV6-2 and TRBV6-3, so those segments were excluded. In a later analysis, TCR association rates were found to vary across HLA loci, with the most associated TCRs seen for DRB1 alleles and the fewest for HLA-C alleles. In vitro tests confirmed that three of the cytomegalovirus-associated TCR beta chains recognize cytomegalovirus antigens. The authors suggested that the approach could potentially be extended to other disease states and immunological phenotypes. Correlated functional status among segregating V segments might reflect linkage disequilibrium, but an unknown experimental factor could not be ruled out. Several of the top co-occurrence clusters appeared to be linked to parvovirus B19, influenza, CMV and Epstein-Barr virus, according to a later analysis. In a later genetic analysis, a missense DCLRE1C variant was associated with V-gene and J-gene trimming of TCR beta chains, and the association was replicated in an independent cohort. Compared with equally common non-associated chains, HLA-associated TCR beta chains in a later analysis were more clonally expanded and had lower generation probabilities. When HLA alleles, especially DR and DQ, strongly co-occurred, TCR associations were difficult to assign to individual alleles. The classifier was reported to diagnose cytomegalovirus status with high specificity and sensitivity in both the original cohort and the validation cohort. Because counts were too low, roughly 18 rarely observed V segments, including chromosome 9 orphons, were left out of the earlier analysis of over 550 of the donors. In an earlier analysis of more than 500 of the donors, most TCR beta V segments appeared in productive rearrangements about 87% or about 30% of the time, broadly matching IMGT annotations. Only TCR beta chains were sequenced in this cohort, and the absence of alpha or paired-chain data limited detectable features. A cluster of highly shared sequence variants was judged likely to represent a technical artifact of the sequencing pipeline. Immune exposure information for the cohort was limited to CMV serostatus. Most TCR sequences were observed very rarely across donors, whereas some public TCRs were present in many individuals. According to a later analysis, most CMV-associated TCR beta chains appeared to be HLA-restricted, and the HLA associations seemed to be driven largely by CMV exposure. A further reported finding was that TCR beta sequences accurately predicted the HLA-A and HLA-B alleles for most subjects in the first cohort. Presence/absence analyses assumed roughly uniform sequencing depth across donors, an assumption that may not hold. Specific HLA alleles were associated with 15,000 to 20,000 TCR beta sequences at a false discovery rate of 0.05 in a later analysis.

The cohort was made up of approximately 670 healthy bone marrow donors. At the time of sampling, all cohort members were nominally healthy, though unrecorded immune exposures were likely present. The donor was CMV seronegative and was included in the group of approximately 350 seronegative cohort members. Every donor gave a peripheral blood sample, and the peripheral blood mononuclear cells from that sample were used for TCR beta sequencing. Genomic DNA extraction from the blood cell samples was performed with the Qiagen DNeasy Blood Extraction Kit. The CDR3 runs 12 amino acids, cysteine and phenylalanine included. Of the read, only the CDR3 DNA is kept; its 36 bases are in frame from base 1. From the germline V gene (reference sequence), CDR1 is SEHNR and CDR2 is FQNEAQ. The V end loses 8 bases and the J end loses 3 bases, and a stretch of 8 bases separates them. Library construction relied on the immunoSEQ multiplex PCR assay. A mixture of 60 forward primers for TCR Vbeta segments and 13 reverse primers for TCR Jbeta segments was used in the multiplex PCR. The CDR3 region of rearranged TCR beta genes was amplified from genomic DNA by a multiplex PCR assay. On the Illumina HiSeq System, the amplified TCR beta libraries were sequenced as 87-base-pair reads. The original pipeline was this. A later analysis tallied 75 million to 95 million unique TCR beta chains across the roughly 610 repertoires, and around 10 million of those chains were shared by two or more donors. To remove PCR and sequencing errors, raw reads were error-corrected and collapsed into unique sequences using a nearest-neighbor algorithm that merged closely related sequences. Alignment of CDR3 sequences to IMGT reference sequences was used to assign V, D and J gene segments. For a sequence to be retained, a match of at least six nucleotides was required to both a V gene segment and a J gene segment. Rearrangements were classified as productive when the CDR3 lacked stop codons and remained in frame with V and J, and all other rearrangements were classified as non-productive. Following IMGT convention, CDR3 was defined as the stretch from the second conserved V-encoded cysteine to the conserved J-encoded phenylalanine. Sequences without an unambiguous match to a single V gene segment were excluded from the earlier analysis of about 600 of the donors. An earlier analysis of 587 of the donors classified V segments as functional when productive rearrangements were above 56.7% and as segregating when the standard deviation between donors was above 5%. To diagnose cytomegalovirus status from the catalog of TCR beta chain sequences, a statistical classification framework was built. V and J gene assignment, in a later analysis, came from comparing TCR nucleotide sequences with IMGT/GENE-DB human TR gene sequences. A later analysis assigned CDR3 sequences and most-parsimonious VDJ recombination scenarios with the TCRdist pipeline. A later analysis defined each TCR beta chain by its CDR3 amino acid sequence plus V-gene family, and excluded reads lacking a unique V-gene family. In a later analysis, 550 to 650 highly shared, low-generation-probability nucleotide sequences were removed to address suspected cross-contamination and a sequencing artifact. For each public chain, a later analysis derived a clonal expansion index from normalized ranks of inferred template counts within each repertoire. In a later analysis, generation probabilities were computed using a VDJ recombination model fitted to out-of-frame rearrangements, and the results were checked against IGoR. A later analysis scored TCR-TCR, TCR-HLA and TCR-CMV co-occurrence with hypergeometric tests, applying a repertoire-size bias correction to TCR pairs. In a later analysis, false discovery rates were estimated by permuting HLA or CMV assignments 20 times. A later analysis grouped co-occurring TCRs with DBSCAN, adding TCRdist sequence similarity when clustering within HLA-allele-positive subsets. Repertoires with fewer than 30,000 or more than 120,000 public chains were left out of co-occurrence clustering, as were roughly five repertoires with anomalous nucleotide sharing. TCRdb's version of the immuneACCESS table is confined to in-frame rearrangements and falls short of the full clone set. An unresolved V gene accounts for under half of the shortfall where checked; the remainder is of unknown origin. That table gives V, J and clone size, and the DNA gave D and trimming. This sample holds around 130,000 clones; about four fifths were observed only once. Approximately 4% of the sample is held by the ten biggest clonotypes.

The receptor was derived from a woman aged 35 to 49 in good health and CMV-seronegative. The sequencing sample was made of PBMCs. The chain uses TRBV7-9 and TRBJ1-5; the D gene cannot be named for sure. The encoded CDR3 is CASGQDNQPQHF. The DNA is TGTGCCAGCGGGCAAGACAATCAGCCCCAGCATTTT.